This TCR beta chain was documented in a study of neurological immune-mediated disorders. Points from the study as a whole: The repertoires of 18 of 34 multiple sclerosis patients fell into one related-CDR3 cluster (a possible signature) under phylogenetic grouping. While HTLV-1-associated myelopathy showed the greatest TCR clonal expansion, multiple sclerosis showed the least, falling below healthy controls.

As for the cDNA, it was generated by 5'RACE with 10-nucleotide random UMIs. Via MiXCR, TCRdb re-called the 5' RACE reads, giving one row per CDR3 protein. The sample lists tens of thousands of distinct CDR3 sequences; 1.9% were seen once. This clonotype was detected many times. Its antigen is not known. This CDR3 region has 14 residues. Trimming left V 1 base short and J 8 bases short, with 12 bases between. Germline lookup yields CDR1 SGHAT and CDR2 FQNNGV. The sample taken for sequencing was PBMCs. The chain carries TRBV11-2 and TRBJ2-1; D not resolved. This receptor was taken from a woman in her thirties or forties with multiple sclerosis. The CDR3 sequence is CASSLGSFHDEQFF. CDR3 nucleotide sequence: TGTGCCAGCAGCTTAGGATCCTTCCACGATGAGCAGTTCTTC.